These T cell receptor beta chains were read from a single sample in a study of CD8 T cells in ankylosing spondylitis. TCRdb itself ran the 5' RACE reads through MiXCR, one entry per CDR3 protein. This sample carries more than 250,000 distinct CDR3 sequences, roughly 8% of them seen once, and the ten largest clones take roughly 14%. The material sequenced was blood, either unsorted or a sorted T cell fraction (not recorded which). Receptor source: a male donor with ankylosing spondylitis. Each CDR3 is given with its conserved first and last residue. The D gene is left open where the match is weak. Clone size is given for some rows only: seen once, a few or many times, or a class if the clone is expanded.

. | few | TRBJ2-4 | TRBV7-3 | CASSLTGGLAKNIQYF | TGTGCCAGCAGCTTAACTGGAGGACTAGCCAAAAACATTCAGTACTTC
TRBD1 | . | TRBJ2-5 | TRBV7-2 | CASRKGALRETQYF | TGTGCCAGCAGAAAGGGGGCGTTAAGAGAGACCCAGTACTTC
TRBD2 | . | TRBJ2-2 | TRBV7-6 | CASSSTAGGRELFF | TGTGCCAGCAGCTCGACGGCGGGAGGCCGGGAGCTGTTTTTT
. | few | TRBJ2-7 | TRBV7-9 | CASIGYYEQYF | TGTGCCAGCATCGGGTACTACGAGCAGTACTTC
TRBD1 | . | TRBJ1-3 | TRBV25-1 | CASSPRTGLSGNTIYF | TGTGCCAGCAGTCCGCGGACAGGACTCTCTGGAAACACCATATATTTT
. | . | TRBJ1-2 | TRBV19 | CASSTGASYGYTF | TGTGCCAGTAGTACAGGTGCGAGCTATGGCTACACCTTC
. | few | TRBJ2-3 | TRBV5-1 | CASSFSTSYTDTQYF | TGCGCCAGCAGCTTTTCTACCTCCTACACAGATACGCAGTATTTT
TRBD1 | few | TRBJ2-7 | TRBV6-1 | CASRGDRGTAYEQYF | TGTGCCAGCAGGGGGGACAGGGGGACAGCCTACGAGCAGTACTTC
. | . | TRBJ2-1 | TRBV20-1 | CSASTTEIEQFF | TGCAGTGCTTCGACGACCGAAATTGAGCAGTTCTTC
. | . | TRBJ2-3 | TRBV25-1 | CASVRGDTQYF | TGTGCCAGCGTCCGGGGGGATACGCAGTATTTT
TRBD1 | many | TRBJ1-1 | TRBV6-6 | CASSSRGETEAFF | TGTGCCAGCAGCTCCAGGGGGGAGACTGAAGCTTTCTTT
TRBD2 | few | TRBJ2-1 | TRBV30 | CAWSQSGRFYNEQFF | TGTGCCTGGAGTCAAAGCGGGAGGTTTTACAATGAGCAGTTCTTC
. | few | TRBJ2-5 | TRBV15 | CATSRDTGETQYF | TGTGCCACCAGCAGAGACACAGGGGAGACCCAGTACTTC
. | many | TRBJ2-2 | TRBV6-1 | CASTPQETGELFF | TGTGCCAGTACTCCGCAGGAGACCGGGGAGCTGTTTTTT
TRBD2 | . | TRBJ2-2 | TRBV5-1 | CASSLVLAGAGELFF | TGCGCCAGCAGCTTGGTCCTAGCGGGAGCCGGGGAGCTGTTTTTT
. | many | TRBJ1-5 | TRBV7-9 | CASSLGSNSNQPQHF | TGTGCCAGCAGCTTAGGGTCAAATAGCAATCAGCCCCAGCATTTT
. | . | TRBJ2-2 | TRBV27 | CASSYQTATNTRELFF | TGTGCCAGCAGTTACCAGACAGCCACGAACACCCGGGAGCTGTTTTTT
. | . | TRBJ2-7 | TRBV20-1 | CSARDPGYEQYF | TGCAGTGCTAGAGATCCGGGGTACGAGCAGTACTTC
TRBD1 | . | TRBJ2-7 | TRBV5-1 | CASSYVRQGTYEQYF | TGCGCCAGTTCATACGTGAGACAGGGAACCTACGAGCAGTACTTC
. | few | TRBJ2-1 | TRBV28 | CASSLSTQGTNEQFF | TGTGCCAGCAGTTTATCGACACAGGGTACGAATGAGCAGTTCTTC
TRBD2 | . | TRBJ2-1 | TRBV30 | CANQREHYNEQFF | TGTGCCAACCAGCGGGAGCACTACAATGAGCAGTTCTTC
. | few | TRBJ2-7 | TRBV7-8 | CASSLRLASYEQYF | TGTGCCAGCAGCTTAAGATTGGCTAGCTACGAGCAGTACTTC
TRBD2 | . | TRBJ2-7 | TRBV6-1 | CASSDLAGDSYEQYF | TGTGCCAGCAGTGATCTAGCGGGAGACTCCTACGAGCAGTACTTC
TRBD2 | many | TRBJ2-7 | TRBV5-1 | CASSWGTSGRMSYEQYF | TGCGCCAGCAGCTGGGGGACTAGCGGGAGGATGTCCTACGAGCAGTACTTC
TRBD2 | many | TRBJ2-3 | TRBV27 | CASSSPSGSGTDTQYF | TGTGCCAGCAGTTCACCCAGCGGGAGTGGGACAGATACGCAGTATTTT
. | few | TRBJ1-1 | TRBV20-1 | CSAQSGAGRSTEAFF | TGCAGTGCTCAGAGCGGCGCAGGTCGTAGCACTGAAGCTTTCTTT
. | few | TRBJ2-5 | TRBV6-1 | CASSSQGPQETQYF | TGTGCCAGCAGCTCACAGGGACCCCAAGAGACCCAGTACTTC
. | many | TRBJ2-6 | TRBV5-1 | CASAGISGANVLTF | TGCGCCAGCGCTGGGATCTCTGGGGCCAACGTCCTGACTTTC
. | . | TRBJ2-1 | TRBV7-9 | CASSRIESEQFF | TGTGCCAGCAGCCGGATTGAATCTGAGCAGTTCTTC
. | . | TRBJ2-7 | TRBV12-3/TRBV12-4 | CASSLNTNYEQYF | TGTGCCAGCAGTTTAAACACGAACTACGAGCAGTACTTC
TRBD2 | few | TRBJ2-1 | TRBV7-8 | CASRTSLDNEQFF | TGTGCCAGCCGGACTAGCCTCGATAATGAGCAGTTCTTC
TRBD2 | . | TRBJ2-2 | TRBV5-1 | CASRISGANTGELFF | TGCGCCAGCAGAATTAGCGGGGCGAACACCGGGGAGCTGTTTTTT
. | once | TRBJ2-5 | TRBV15 | CATSIGPETQYF | TGTGCCACCAGCATTGGTCCAGAGACCCAGTACTTC
TRBD2 | many | TRBJ2-1 | TRBV29-1 | CSVAGLAAYNEQFF | TGCAGCGTGGCGGGACTAGCGGCCTACAATGAGCAGTTCTTC
. | . | TRBJ1-5 | TRBV12-3/TRBV12-4 | CASSLNPGSNQPQHF | TGTGCCAGCAGTTTAAATCCTGGGAGCAATCAGCCCCAGCATTTT
TRBD1 | few | TRBJ2-6 | TRBV2 | CASAGTGGTGANVLTF | TGTGCCAGCGCCGGGACAGGGGGCACTGGGGCCAACGTCCTGACTTTC
. | . | TRBJ2-7 | TRBV27 | CASSPGREQYF | TGTGCCAGCAGCCCAGGTCGGGAGCAGTACTTC
TRBD1 | few | TRBJ2-4 | TRBV20-1 | CSARDLGQGAQAKNIQYF | TGCAGTGCTAGAGATCTAGGACAGGGGGCCCAAGCCAAAAACATTCAGTACTTC
. | . | TRBJ2-1 | TRBV5-1 | CASSLGGVLYNEQFF | TGCGCCAGCAGCTTGGGAGGGGTCCTTTACAATGAGCAGTTCTTC
. | . | TRBJ2-2 | TRBV6-5 | CASSYSQGTNTGELFF | TGTGCCAGCAGTTACTCCCAGGGAACAAACACCGGGGAGCTGTTTTTT
. | few | TRBJ1-2 | TRBV20-1 | CSVVGTNYGYTF | TGCAGTGTTGTAGGGACTAACTATGGCTACACCTTC
. | . | TRBJ2-1 | TRBV3-1 | CAGSKPWGEYNEQFF | TGTGCCGGCAGCAAGCCGTGGGGGGAATACAATGAGCAGTTCTTC
. | many | TRBJ1-6 | TRBV7-9 | CASSTSNSPLHF | TGTGCCAGCAGCACCAGTAATTCACCCCTCCACTTT
. | many | TRBJ1-3 | TRBV5-1 | CASRPTATGNTIYF | TGCGCCAGCAGGCCGACGGCTACTGGAAACACCATATATTTT
TRBD2 | . | TRBJ2-7 | TRBV20-1 | CSARPGLAFSYEQYF | TGCAGTGCTAGGCCGGGACTAGCCTTCTCCTACGAGCAGTACTTC
. | few | TRBJ2-7 | TRBV28 | CASRPQGSSYEQYF | TGTGCCAGCAGACCACAGGGAAGCTCCTACGAGCAGTACTTC
TRBD1 | . | TRBJ1-1 | TRBV25-1 | CASSDWDRGSVNTEAFF | TGTGCCAGCAGTGATTGGGACAGGGGGTCGGTGAACACTGAAGCTTTCTTT
. | . | TRBJ2-1 | TRBV9 | CASSFTGTSLVNEQFF | TGTGCCAGCAGCTTTACCGGGACGTCGCTAGTCAATGAGCAGTTCTTC
TRBD2 | few | TRBJ2-7 | TRBV20-1 | CSARLAGFIEQYF | TGCAGTGCGCGACTAGCGGGGTTCATAGAGCAGTACTTC